A selection of T cell receptor beta chains follows, all from one sample in a study of blood T cell repertoires in COVID-19. Sequencing was performed with immunoSEQ multiplex PCR; in TCRdb, only in-frame clones are kept and a portion is missing. The sample has around 24,000 clones; 90% are singletons. The sample taken for sequencing was peripheral blood. These TCRs come from a woman aged 60-75 years with active COVID-19. CDR3s include the opening cysteine and the closing phenylalanine or tryptophan. Each record gives: V gene, D gene, J gene, clone size, CDR3 DNA, CDR3 protein. D genes are given only for firm matches. Size values are once, few and many counts, or a class for expanded clones, and some rows have none.

V: TRBV11-2
D: .
J: TRBJ2-7
size: once
DNA: TGTGCCAGCAGCTTACGCAGGGGCCTATCCTACGAGCAGTACTTC
CDR3: CASSLRRGLSYEQYF

V: TRBV7-8
D: .
J: TRBJ2-3
size: .
DNA: TGTGCCAGCAGCCCAACAGATACGCAGTATTTT
CDR3: CASSPTDTQYF

V: TRBV11-2
D: .
J: TRBJ1-5
size: .
DNA: TGTGCCAGCAGCCCCGACACTAATCAGCCCCAGCATTTT
CDR3: CASSPDTNQPQHF

V: TRBV7-9
D: TRBD1
J: TRBJ1-1
size: .
DNA: TGTGCCAGCAGATTCCGGGACAGGATTGATGAAGCTTTCTTT
CDR3: CASRFRDRIDEAFF

V: TRBV7-2
D: .
J: TRBJ2-3
size: .
DNA: TGTGCCAGCAGCTTCCGGGTGCTCGGGGATACGCAGTATTTT
CDR3: CASSFRVLGDTQYF

V: TRBV14
D: TRBD2
J: TRBJ2-3
size: .
DNA: TGTGCCAGCGGTGTCGGACTAGCGGGAGATAGCGGCACAGATACGCAGTATTTT
CDR3: CASGVGLAGDSGTDTQYF

V: TRBV5-1
D: .
J: TRBJ1-2
size: .
DNA: TGCGCCAGCAGGTTAGAGGTTAACTATGGCTACACCTTC
CDR3: CASRLEVNYGYTF

V: TRBV6-6
D: TRBD2
J: TRBJ2-1
size: .
DNA: TGTGCCAGCAGCCCCTCTGCGGGAGTTTGGTACAATGAGCAGTTCTTC
CDR3: CASSPSAGVWYNEQFF

V: TRBV6-2/TRBV6-3
D: TRBD2
J: TRBJ2-7
size: .
DNA: TGTGCCAGCAGTTACTCGTTTGCGGCGGGAGGGTCCTACGAGCAGTACTTC
CDR3: CASSYSFAAGGSYEQYF

V: TRBV5-1
D: TRBD1
J: TRBJ1-5
size: .
DNA: TGCGCCAGCAGCCCAACCGACAGGGAGGATCAGCCCCAGCATTTT
CDR3: CASSPTDREDQPQHF

V: TRBV5-1
D: TRBD1
J: TRBJ1-5
size: .
DNA: TGCGCCAGCAGCTTGGGGGACAGGGAAGGCAATCAGCCCCAGCATTTT
CDR3: CASSLGDREGNQPQHF

V: TRBV3-1/TRBV3-2
D: TRBD2
J: TRBJ2-1
size: .
DNA: TGTGCCAGCAGCCTGAGCGGGAGGCATAGTAATGAGCAGTTCTTC
CDR3: CASSLSGRHSNEQFF

V: TRBV7-9
D: TRBD2
J: TRBJ2-1
size: .
DNA: TGTGCCAGCAGCTTAGGCCGGCTAGCGGGATTGCATGAGCAGTTCTTC
CDR3: CASSLGRLAGLHEQFF

V: TRBV6-6
D: .
J: TRBJ2-5
size: once
DNA: TGTGCCAGCAGACGATCCCCGGGGGACAGAGGAGGAAAAATCGCACAAGAGACCCAGTACTTC
CDR3: CASRRSPGDRGGKIAQETQYF

V: TRBV2
D: .
J: TRBJ2-6
size: .
DNA: TGTGCCAGCAGTAGAGGACAGTTCTCTGGGGCCAACGTCCTGACTTTC
CDR3: CASSRGQFSGANVLTF

V: TRBV27
D: TRBD1
J: TRBJ2-6
size: .
DNA: TGTGCCAGCAGTTTAACTCGGGACAGGGTCTCTGGGGCCAACGTCCTGACTTTC
CDR3: CASSLTRDRVSGANVLTF

V: TRBV3-1/TRBV3-2
D: .
J: TRBJ1-1
size: .
DNA: TGTGCCAACCCCCGCCGGGCTGAAGCTTTCTTT
CDR3: CANPRRAEAFF

V: TRBV6-2/TRBV6-3
D: .
J: TRBJ2-1
size: .
DNA: TGTGCCAGCAGTTACTCCCGACTAGGTCTATTCGATGAGCAGTTCTTC
CDR3: CASSYSRLGLFDEQFF

V: TRBV10-3
D: TRBD2
J: TRBJ2-7
size: .
DNA: TGTGCCATCAGTGAGTCGGCGGGGGGGCGCGAGCAGTACTTC
CDR3: CAISESAGGREQYF

V: TRBV27
D: .
J: TRBJ1-4
size: .
DNA: TGTGCCAGCAGTCCGCGATCAAACAGAGTAACTCGAGAAAAACTGTTTTTT
CDR3: CASSPRSNRVTREKLFF

V: TRBV7-3
D: TRBD2
J: TRBJ2-2
size: once
DNA: TGTGCCAGCAGCAACGCGGGGGCGAACACCGGGGAGCTGTTTTTT
CDR3: CASSNAGANTGELFF

V: TRBV30
D: .
J: TRBJ1-2
size: .
DNA: TGTGCCTGGTGGCGACAGCCAAGTAACTATGGCTACACCTTC
CDR3: CAWWRQPSNYGYTF

V: TRBV11-2
D: .
J: TRBJ2-3
size: .
DNA: TGTGCCAGCAGCTTAATAGGAGGGGGCCGGGGGACAGATACGCAGTATTTT
CDR3: CASSLIGGGRGTDTQYF

V: TRBV5-6
D: TRBD1
J: TRBJ1-3
size: .
DNA: TGTGCCAGCAGCTTTCTGGGACAGCACTCTGGAAACACCATATATTTT
CDR3: CASSFLGQHSGNTIYF

V: TRBV30
D: TRBD2
J: TRBJ2-2
size: .
DNA: TGTGCCTGCCCTCCGGGAGGCCCCGCGAACACCGGGGAGCTGTTTTTT
CDR3: CACPPGGPANTGELFF

V: TRBV7-9
D: .
J: TRBJ1-1
size: .
DNA: TGTGCCAGCAGCTTAGGTCAGTTTGGTGAAGCTTTCTTT
CDR3: CASSLGQFGEAFF

V: TRBV2
D: .
J: TRBJ1-1
size: .
DNA: TGTGCCAGCAGCCAAGACGTGGGGAGGAACACTGAAGCTTTCTTT
CDR3: CASSQDVGRNTEAFF